This entry is about one T cell receptor beta chain. It has no known antigen specificity. Base quality data are lacking; no much larger clone is found one base away. V is pruned by 2 bases and J by 1 base, leaving 7 bases of the junction without a gene match. The CDR3 has 16 amino acids, counting the end cysteine and phenylalanine. The CDR3 DNA has 48 bases and is translated from base 1. In the germline V gene (reference sequence), CDR1 corresponds to WNHNN and CDR2 to SYGVQD. This entry comes from a study of cytomegalovirus exposure and HLA in healthy donors (dated by TCRdb to 2017 to 2019). About the study as a whole: A later analysis indicated that the 130 or so validation repertoires were generated on the platform also employed for the roughly 730 repertoires of the first cohort. The aim of the study was to test whether cataloging public T cell receptors could identify signatures of past pathogen exposure. A separate validation cohort of 90 to 150 different subjects was used in addition to the roughly 640-subject first cohort. High-throughput TCR immunosequencing, statistical association of individual TCRs with disease status, and machine learning were combined to predict cytomegalovirus infection status. What the study reported, not specific to this receptor: A few of the identified cytomegalovirus-associated TCR beta chains were confirmed in vitro to be specific for cytomegalovirus antigens. The study listed 150 to 200 TCR beta chains as associated with cytomegalovirus. Subsequent analysis determined that TCRs grouped into clusters in the first cohort also showed a tendency toward co-occurrence across the 120 or so validation repertoires, and about 93% of cluster scores exceeded 0. According to the authors, the approach could potentially be generalized to other disease states and immunological phenotypes. A later analysis had no HLA typing for the validation cohort, so co-occurrence there was scored across all 110 or so repertoires. The classifier was reported to diagnose cytomegalovirus status with high specificity and sensitivity in both the original and validation cohorts. Most TCR sequences were observed very rarely across donors, whereas some public TCRs were present in many individuals.

Separate from the approximately 670-subject first cohort, the validation cohort of around 130 subjects was the group to which the donors belonged. Receptor libraries were prepared by the immunoSEQ multiplex PCR assay. For the original study's pipeline: A statistical classification framework was built to diagnose cytomegalovirus status from the catalog of TCR beta chain sequences. The source is immuneACCESS, and TCRdb retained only in-frame sequences with V and J called. Part of the clones is not carried over; for the studies checked, unresolved V genes explain less than half of this, and the remainder is unexplained. The V and J calls and clone size come from that table; D and trimming were worked out from the DNA. Counted in this sample were around 100,000 clones; 85% of them appeared once. 20% of the sample rests with the top ten.

The source material was PBMCs. The clonotype comes from a man younger than 35 in good health and CMV-seropositive. The chain links TRBV10-1 with TRBJ2-5; the central 7 bases match TRBD2. The CDR3 region: CASSEIGASGQETQYF. The DNA sequence follows: TGCGCCAGCAGTGAGATAGGGGCTAGCGGCCAAGAGACCCAGTACTTC.